The 17 T cell receptor beta chains listed next were all sequenced from one sample in a study of blood T cell repertoires in COVID-19. Sequenced by immunoSEQ multiplex PCR; TCRdb stores in-frame clones only, minus some. The sample carries around 200,000 clones, roughly 77% recorded once. The specimen sequenced was PBMCs or T cells enriched from blood (not recorded which). These receptors all come from a man aged 35-49 years who had recovered from COVID-19.

The chain joins TRBV5-1 to TRBJ2-3, with 9 nucleotides matching TRBD2. V was clipped by 3 bases and J by 0 bases; unmatched bases: 2. CDR3 size: 15 residues. From germline, CDR1 is SGHRS and CDR2 YFSETQ. DNA for the CDR3: TGCGCCAGCAGCTCTAGCGGGACCAGCACAGATACGCAGTATTTT. Protein: CASSSSGTSTDTQYF.

This clone was counted many times. V and J are TRBV18 and TRBJ2-1; 13 nucleotides agree with TRBD2. Germline loops: CDR1 KGHSH, CDR2 LQKENI. The CDR3 has 17 residues. J gave up 3 bases and V 3 bases, and 5 bases lay outside the gene matches. CDR3 in DNA: TGTGCCAGCTCACCCGGACTAGCGGGAGTTTACTACAATGAGCAGTTCTTC. This codes for CASSPGLAGVYYNEQFF. The whole variable domain, filled in from reference TRBV18 and TRBJ2-1, reads NAGVMQNPRHLVRRRGQEARLRCSPMKGHSHVYWYRQLPEEGLKFMVYLQKENIIDESGMPKERFSAEFPKEGPSILRIQQVVRGDSAAYFCASSPGLAGVYYNEQFFGPGTRLTVL.

The table lists this clone with a count of one. The genes are TRBV7-9 and TRBJ1-1, with 8 bases identical to TRBD1. Germline values: CDR1 SEHNR, CDR2 FQNEAQ (reference sequence). V lost 5 bases, J lost 2 bases, and 7 bases stayed unmatched. The CDR3 spans 15 residues. CDR3 in amino acids: CASSPSTGANTEAFF. CDR3 in DNA: TGTGCCAGCAGCCCCTCGACAGGGGCCAACACTGAAGCTTTCTTT.

The V gene is TRBV12-3 or TRBV12-4, the J gene TRBJ1-2; D possibly corresponds to TRBD1 (5 bases). V was pared by 4 bases and J by 1 base, with 7 bases between. CDR3 length: 13 amino acids. CDR3 nucleotide sequence: TGTGCCAGCAGTTCCGACAGTAACTATGGCTACACCTTC. Translation gives CASSSDSNYGYTF.

The V gene is TRBV2, the J gene TRBJ2-1; 7 positions match TRBD2. This CDR3 is 16 amino acids long. The ends lost 6 bases at V and 8 bases at J; junction bases unmatched: 16. The germline V gene encodes CDR1 SNHLY and CDR2 FYNNEI. The CDR3, as DNA: TGTGCCAGCAGGGGGGGGGACTCTCGAGGACTCGATGAGCAGTTCTTC. Translated: CASRGGDSRGLDEQFF.

The chain is built from TRBV7-3 and TRBJ1-4; no clear D. V was trimmed by 8 bases and J by 1 base, leaving 14 bases between them. The CDR3 extends over 15 amino acids. CDR1 and CDR2 (germline): SGHTA, FQGTGA. The CDR3: CASDWEGVTNEKLFF. CDR3 coding DNA: TGTGCCAGCGACTGGGAGGGTGTAACTAATGAAAAACTGTTTTTT.

V is TRBV6-5 and J is TRBJ1-2, with 10 bases that match TRBD1. V was pared by 6 bases and J by 8 bases, with 6 bases of the junction left unmatched. The germline V gene has CDR1 MNHEY and CDR2 SVGAGI. The CDR3 has 13 amino acids. The CDR3 protein is CASSADRGPGYTF. The DNA for the CDR3 is TGTGCCAGCAGCGCAGACAGGGGGCCCGGCTACACCTTC.

The rearrangement joins TRBV6-1 to TRBJ1-3; 7 positions match TRBD1. The V gene's germline CDR1 is MNHNS and CDR2 SASEGT. The V segment lost 1 base and the J segment 0 bases; nucleotides outside the gene matches: 3. The CDR3 contains 16 residues. This CDR3 reads CASSEVQGSSGNTIYF. The DNA of the CDR3 is TGTGCCAGCAGTGAAGTACAGGGGAGCTCTGGAAACACCATATATTTT.

The genes are TRBV7-9 and TRBJ1-3; 8 bases map to TRBD1. Germline V gene sequence: CDR1 SEHNR, CDR2 FQNEAQ (reference sequence). The CDR3 spans 15 residues. V lost 4 bases to trimming and J lost 0 bases; unmatched junction nucleotides: 2. The CDR3 reads CASSWTGSSGNTIYF. CDR3 sequence (DNA): TGTGCCAGCAGCTGGACAGGGAGCTCTGGAAACACCATATATTTT.

The V gene is TRBV9, the J gene TRBJ1-2, with a tentative D call TRBD1 (6 bases). CDR1 SGDLS and CDR2 YYNGEE come from the germline V gene. The CDR3 sequence is 14 residues long. Trimming removed 4 bases from V and 6 bases from J, with 16 bases in between. The CDR3 region is CASSPETGSNGYTF. Written as DNA, the CDR3 is TGTGCCAGCAGCCCAGAGACAGGCAGTAATGGCTACACCTTC.

The J gene is TRBJ1-2, the V gene TRBV18, with TRBD1 identical over 8 bases. This CDR3 spans 15 amino acids. V dropped 5 bases and J dropped 2; count of bases not matched to a gene: 7. The germline CDR1 and CDR2 sequences are KGHSH and LQKENI. The DNA for the CDR3 is TGTGCCAGCTCAACCGGGACAGGTGCCAACTATGGCTACACCTTC. Protein sequence: CASSTGTGANYGYTF.

V and J are TRBV19 and TRBJ2-1; TRBD2 aligns across 8 bases. There are 17 residues in the CDR3. Germline loops: CDR1 LNHDA, CDR2 SQIVND (reference sequence). J was trimmed by 0 bases and V by 7 bases; bases with no gene match: 11. The CDR3 nucleotides read TGTGCCAGTAAGGGTAGCGGGGCCGCGCCCTCCTACAATGAGCAGTTCTTC. It specifies CASKGSGAAPSYNEQFF.

This clone rates as medium-sized. The rearrangement uses TRBV20-1 and TRBJ2-1; D gene ambiguous. CDR3 length: 12 residues. V was shortened by 3 bases and J by 7 bases, with 10 bases between the two germline ends. CDR1 is DFQATT, CDR2 SNEGSKA, per germline (reference sequence). The CDR3 DNA is TGCAGTGCTAGTCGGTCGGAGAATGAGCAGTTCTTC. This sequence encodes CSASRSENEQFF.

There are many counts of this clone. The J gene is TRBJ2-2, the V gene TRBV27, with unresolved D. The CDR3 loop spans 15 amino acids. CDR1 and CDR2 from the germline V gene are MNHEY and SMNVEV (reference sequence). V gave up 6 bases and J gave up 6 bases, with 17 bases separating them. The CDR3 DNA sequence: TGTGCCAGCAGGCCTTCGAGAGAACCCCCCGGGGAGCTGTTTTTT. Translation: CASRPSREPPGELFF.

This rearrangement joins TRBV5-1 to TRBJ1-1; TRBD1 aligns across 10 bases. V was pared by 6 bases and J by 5 bases, with 13 bases of the junction left unmatched. Germline loops: CDR1 SGHRS, CDR2 YFSETQ. This CDR3 region has 16 residues. The CDR3 sequence is CASKGIDRGRWTEAFF. CDR3 DNA sequence: TGCGCCAGCAAAGGGATCGACAGGGGGCGATGGACTGAAGCTTTCTTT.

V is TRBV30 and J is TRBJ2-7; the D gene is possibly TRBD1 (5 bases). Germline V lookup: CDR1 GTSNPN, CDR2 SVGIG (reference sequence). The CDR3 runs 14 residues. V was cut by 4 bases and J by 6 bases, with 19 bases left in between. In DNA, the CDR3 is TGTGCCTGGAACCTCCCGGGTGGGGCACTCGAGCAGTACTTC. It translates to CAWNLPGGALEQYF.

The V gene is TRBV6-5, the J gene TRBJ2-2; 7 bases map to TRBD1. In germline, CDR1 is MNHEY, CDR2 SVGAGI. J lost 4 bases, V lost 6 bases, and 5 bases had no gene match. This CDR3 contains 14 residues. This chain's CDR3 is CASRRDRVTGELFF. The CDR3 nucleotides are TGTGCCAGCAGACGCGACAGGGTCACCGGGGAGCTGTTTTTT.